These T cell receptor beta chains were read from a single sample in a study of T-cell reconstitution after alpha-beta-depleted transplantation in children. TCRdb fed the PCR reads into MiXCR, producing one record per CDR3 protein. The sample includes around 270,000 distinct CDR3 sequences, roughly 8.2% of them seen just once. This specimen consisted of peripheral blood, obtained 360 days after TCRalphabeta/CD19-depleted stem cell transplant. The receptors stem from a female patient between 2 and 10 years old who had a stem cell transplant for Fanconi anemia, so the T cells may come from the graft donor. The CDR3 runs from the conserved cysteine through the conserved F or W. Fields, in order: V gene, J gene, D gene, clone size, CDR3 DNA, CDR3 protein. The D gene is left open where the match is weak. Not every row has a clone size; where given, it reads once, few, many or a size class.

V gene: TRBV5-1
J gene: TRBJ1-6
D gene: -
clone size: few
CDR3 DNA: TGCGCCAGCAGCTTTCAGGTTCCTGGGTCACCCCTCCACTTT
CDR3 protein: CASSFQVPGSPLHF

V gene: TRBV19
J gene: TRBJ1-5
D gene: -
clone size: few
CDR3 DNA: TGTGCCAGTAGTATCAGGGATCGCAATCAGCCCCAGCATTTT
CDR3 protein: CASSIRDRNQPQHF

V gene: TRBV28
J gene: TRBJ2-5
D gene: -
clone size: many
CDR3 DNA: TGTGCCAGCAGTCGGCCAGGGGACCTCGAGACCCAGTACTTC
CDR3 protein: CASSRPGDLETQYF

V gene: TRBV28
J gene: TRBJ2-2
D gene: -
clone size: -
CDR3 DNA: TGTGCCACATACAGATCGAACACCGGGGAGCTGTTTTTT
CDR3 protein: CATYRSNTGELFF

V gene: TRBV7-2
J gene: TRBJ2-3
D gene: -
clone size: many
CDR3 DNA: TGTGCCAGCAGCCAACGCCGTTCGATAACCACAGATACGCAGTATTTT
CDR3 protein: CASSQRRSITTDTQYF

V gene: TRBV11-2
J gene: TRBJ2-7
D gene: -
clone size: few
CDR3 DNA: TGTGCCAGCAGCTTACAGGGAGGAGGGTACGAGCAGTACTTC
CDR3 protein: CASSLQGGGYEQYF

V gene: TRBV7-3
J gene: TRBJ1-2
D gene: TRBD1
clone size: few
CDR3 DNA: TGTGCCAGCAGCTCGACAGGGATGGGTGGCTACACCTTC
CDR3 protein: CASSSTGMGGYTF

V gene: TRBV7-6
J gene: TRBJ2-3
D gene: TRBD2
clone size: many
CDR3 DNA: TGTGCCAGCAGCTTAGCGTCGTCTAGCGGGATTCCCACAGATACGCAGTATTTT
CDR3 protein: CASSLASSSGIPTDTQYF

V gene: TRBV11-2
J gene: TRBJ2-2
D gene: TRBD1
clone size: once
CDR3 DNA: TGTGCCAGCAGCTTAGTCGGGACAGCTTTCGCGAACACCGGGGAGCTGTTTTTT
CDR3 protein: CASSLVGTAFANTGELFF

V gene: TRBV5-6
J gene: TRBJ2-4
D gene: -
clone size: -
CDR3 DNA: TGTGCCAGCAGCCCCCGGGGGGCCAAAAACATTCAGTACTTC
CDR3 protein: CASSPRGAKNIQYF

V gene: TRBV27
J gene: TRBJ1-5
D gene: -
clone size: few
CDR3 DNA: TGTGCCAGCAGTTTTAACGCAGGGAGCAATCAGCCCCAGCATTTT
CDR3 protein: CASSFNAGSNQPQHF

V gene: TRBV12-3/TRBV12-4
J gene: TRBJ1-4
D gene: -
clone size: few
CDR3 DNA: TGTGCCAGCAGTCCTTCGCCCTTCAACCGGGAAAAACTGTTTTTT
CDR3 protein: CASSPSPFNREKLFF

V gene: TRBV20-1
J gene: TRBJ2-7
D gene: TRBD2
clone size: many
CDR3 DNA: TGCAGTGCTAGAGATAAGACTAGCGGGAGGCCCGAGCAGTACTTC
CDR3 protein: CSARDKTSGRPEQYF

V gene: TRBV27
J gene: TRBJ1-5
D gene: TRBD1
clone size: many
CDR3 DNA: TGTGCCAGCAGTCCGATGACAGGGACTTTTAGCAATCAGCCCCAGCATTTT
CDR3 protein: CASSPMTGTFSNQPQHF

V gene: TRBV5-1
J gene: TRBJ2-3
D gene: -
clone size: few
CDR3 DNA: TGCGCCAGCAGCTTGGAGGGCAGGGTGAGCAATTTT
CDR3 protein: CASSLEGRVSNF

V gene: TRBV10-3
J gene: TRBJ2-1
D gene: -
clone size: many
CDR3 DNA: TGTGCCATCAGCCGGGAGTCCTACAATGAGCAGTTCTTC
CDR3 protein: CAISRESYNEQFF

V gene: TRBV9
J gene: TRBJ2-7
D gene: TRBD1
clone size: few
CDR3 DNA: TGTGCCAGCAGCCGACAGGGGGGTCATCCCTACGAGCAGTACTTC
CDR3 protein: CASSRQGGHPYEQYF

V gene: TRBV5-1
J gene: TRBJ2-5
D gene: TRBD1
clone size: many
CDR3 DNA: TGCGCCAGCAGCTTGGGACAGGGAGAGACCCAGTACTTC
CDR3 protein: CASSLGQGETQYF

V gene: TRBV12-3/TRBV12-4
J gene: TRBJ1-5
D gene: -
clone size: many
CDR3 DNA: TGTGCCAGCAGTTTATCGCCTAGCAATCAGCCCCAGCATTTT
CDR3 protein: CASSLSPSNQPQHF

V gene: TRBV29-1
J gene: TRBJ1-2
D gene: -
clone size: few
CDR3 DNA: TGCAGCGTTCGAGGGCTCGGGTCCTTGGGAGGCTACACCTTC
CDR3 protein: CSVRGLGSLGGYTF

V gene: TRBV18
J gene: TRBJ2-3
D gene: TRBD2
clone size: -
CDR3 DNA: TGTGCCAGCTCACCACGCCCGGGACTAGGGGGGCTCCCAGATACGCAGTATTTT
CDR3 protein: CASSPRPGLGGLPDTQYF

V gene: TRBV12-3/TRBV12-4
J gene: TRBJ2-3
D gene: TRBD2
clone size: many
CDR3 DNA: TGTGCCAGCAGCCACCCACTCCTTCTAGCGGGAGCGCCTGGGGATACGCAGTATTTT
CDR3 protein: CASSHPLLLAGAPGDTQYF

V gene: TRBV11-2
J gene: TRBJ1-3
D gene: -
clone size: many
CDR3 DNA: TGTGCCAGCAGCTTTACGGGTTTTACTGGAAACACCATATATTTT
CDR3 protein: CASSFTGFTGNTIYF

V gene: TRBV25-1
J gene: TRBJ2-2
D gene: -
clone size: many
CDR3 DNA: TGTGCCAGCAGTGAATACGGGGTTAGAGACACCGGGGAGCTGTTTTTT
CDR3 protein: CASSEYGVRDTGELFF

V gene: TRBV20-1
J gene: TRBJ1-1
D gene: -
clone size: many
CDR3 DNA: TGCAGTGCTAGAGACGGGAGGAATACTGAAGCTTTCTTT
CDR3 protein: CSARDGRNTEAFF

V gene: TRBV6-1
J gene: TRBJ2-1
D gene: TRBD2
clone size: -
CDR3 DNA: TGTGCCAGCAGGTCTAGCGGGGGGGCTAATGAGCAGTTCTTC
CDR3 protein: CASRSSGGANEQFF

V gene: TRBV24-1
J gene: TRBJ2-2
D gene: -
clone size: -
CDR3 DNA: TGTGCCACCAGTCAAGGGTATGATAACACCGGGGAGCTGTTTTTT
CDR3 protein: CATSQGYDNTGELFF

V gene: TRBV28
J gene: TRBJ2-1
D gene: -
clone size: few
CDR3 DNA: TGTGCCAGCAGTTTACTCGCCACAGAGATCAACGGCAATGAGCAGTTCTTC
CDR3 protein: CASSLLATEINGNEQFF